These 10 T cell receptor beta chains were all obtained from the same sample, sequenced in a study of blood T cell repertoires in COVID-19. The table came from immunoSEQ multiplex PCR; TCRdb's copy has only in-frame clones and leaves some out. The sample shows more than 300,000 clones, around nine tenths of them seen only once. Material: PBMCs or T cells enriched from blood (not recorded which). The receptors were sampled from a woman aged 18 to 35 who had recovered from COVID-19.

The chain couples TRBV7-2 to TRBJ1-1; weak D call: TRBD1 (6 bases). V was trimmed by 8 bases and J by 1 base, leaving 14 bases between them. Germline values: CDR1 SGHTA, CDR2 FQGNSA. The CDR3 runs 14 residues. The CDR3 sequence is CASSFRQANTEAFF. In DNA form, the CDR3 reads TGTGCCAGCTCCTTTCGACAGGCGAACACTGAAGCTTTCTTT.

This rearrangement joins TRBV7-8 to TRBJ1-2; 9 bases line up with TRBD1. Germline-derived CDR1 and CDR2 are SGHVS and FQNEAQ. The J segment lost 4 bases and the V segment lost 5 bases, leaving 14 bases of the junction unmatched. CDR3 length: 17 amino acids. CDR3 sequence (DNA): TGTGCCAGCAGCCTCCGGGACAGGGTTGGAGGAGGCTATGGCTACACCTTC. Translation: CASSLRDRVGGGYGYTF.

This clone turned up a few times. This chain connects TRBV25-1 to TRBJ1-6; D is ambiguous. This CDR3 is 14 amino acids long. CDR1 and CDR2 from the germline V gene are MGHDK and SYGVNS. Trimming stripped 2 bases from V and 7 bases from J, with 9 bases between. The CDR3 protein is CASSEELHNSPLHF. The CDR3, as DNA: TGTGCCAGCAGTGAAGAGTTGCACAATTCACCCCTCCACTTT.

The chain uses TRBV6-5 and TRBJ2-1, with TRBD2 identical over 8 bases. This CDR3 is built from 14 residues. Germline V CDR1 and CDR2: MNHEY, SVGAGI. Losses at the gene ends were 7 bases for V and 4 bases for J; bases not matched to a gene: 6. CDR3 sequence reads: CASKERGQYNEQFF. CDR3 sequence (DNA): TGTGCCAGCAAAGAGCGGGGGCAATACAATGAGCAGTTCTTC.

The J gene is TRBJ2-3, the V gene TRBV13; 11 nucleotides align to TRBD2. Germline V CDR1 and CDR2: PRHDT, FYEKMQ (reference sequence). V gave up 3 bases and J gave up 3 bases; unmatched junction bases: 5. This CDR3 region has 16 residues. The CDR3 DNA reads as TGTGCCAGCAGCTTGAGACTAGCGGGGATAACAGATACGCAGTATTTT. It is translated as CASSLRLAGITDTQYF.

V usage is TRBV6-5 and J usage is TRBJ1-1; 8 bases are shared with TRBD1. Germline-derived CDR1 and CDR2 are MNHEY and SVGAGI. V was pared by 6 bases and J by 5 bases, with 2 bases of the junction left unmatched. The CDR3 loop spans 12 amino acids. The CDR3 DNA reads TGTGCCAGCAGGAGACAGGGGACTGAAGCTTTCTTT. It translates to CASRRQGTEAFF.

This chain links TRBV2 with TRBJ2-7; TRBD2 aligns across 7 bases. The ends lost 4 bases at V and 3 bases at J; junction bases unmatched: 6. Germline V gene sequence: CDR1 SNHLY, CDR2 FYNNEI. The length of the CDR3 is 14 residues. CDR3 sequence: CASSGGGTYYEQYF. CDR3 sequence (DNA): TGTGCCAGCAGTGGGGGGGGGACCTACTACGAGCAGTACTTC.

The count of this clone is one. The rearrangement uses TRBV11-2 and TRBJ2-7; 8 bases line up with TRBD1. This CDR3 has 14 residues. CDR1 and CDR2 (germline): SGHAT, FQNNGV. V lost 5 bases to trimming and J lost 2 bases; unmatched junction nucleotides: 5. The CDR3 loop reads CASSLGDRPYEQYF. The CDR3 DNA follows: TGTGCCAGCAGCCTGGGGGACAGGCCCTACGAGCAGTACTTC.

CDR3: CASSKEGSYLPEAFF. The CDR3 DNA reads as TGTGCCAGCAGCAAGGAGGGGTCCTACCTCCCTGAAGCTTTCTTT. The V and J genes are TRBV5-4 and TRBJ1-1; the D gene is possibly TRBD1 (5 bases). Germline CDR1 and CDR2: SGHNT and YYREEE (reference sequence). The CDR3 is made up of 15 amino acids. With 4 bases removed from V and 6 bases from J, the gap between germline ends came to 19 bases.

The chain is built from TRBV10-2 and TRBJ1-2; possibly TRBD1 for D (6 bases). Germline CDR1 WSHSY, CDR2 SAAADI. The CDR3 consists of 15 residues. V lost 0 bases and J lost 8, with 16 bases in between. The CDR3 sequence is CASSESNQGLVGYTF. The CDR3 nucleotides are TGCGCCAGCAGTGAGTCAAACCAGGGGTTAGTAGGCTACACCTTC.